This TCR beta chain comes out of a study of blood T cell repertoires in COVID-19. Overall study: Acute and convalescent COVID-19 specimens originated in the United States, Italy and Spain.

This table comes from immunoSEQ multiplex PCR, and its TCRdb copy is limited to in-frame clones, with some not included. The sample contains a few hundred thousand clones, 70% to 90% of which appear only once. The specimen was peripheral blood. The origin of this receptor is a human donor in a cohort sampled during active COVID-19.

The CDR3 nucleotides read TGTGCCAGCAGCCTGAGACGACAGGTCACTAACTATGGCTACACCTTC. It encodes CASSLRRQVTNYGYTF. This sequence joins TRBV5-5 and TRBJ1-2, with a tentative D call TRBD1 (6 bases). The CDR3 covers 16 residues. From germline, CDR1 is SGHKS and CDR2 YYEKEE (reference sequence). The V end was cut by 4 bases, the J end by 0 bases, with 16 bases between.